This TCR beta chain originates from a study of shared clonotypes between healthy human individuals. Study background: The study drew on a couple of women and a few men aged 18 to 49 as donors. Findings and limits, study-wide: Genetic and exposure-history diversity was limited by the few donors.

Naive CD45RA+ and memory CD45RA-negative subsets were split from CD4+ cells. Of note for this clone: The antigen is undetermined.

This CDR3 comprises 15 residues. Trimming took 0 bases from V and 5 from J; bases not matched to a gene: 7. Germline V lookup: CDR1 SGHRS, CDR2 YFSETQ. Replicate PCRs run on sorted subsets employed 200 ng DNA, roughly 30,000 T cell genomes. Sequencing used immunoSEQ multiplex PCR; TCRdb keeps in-frame clones, though not all of them. The sample shows some 2,000,000 clones, approximately 96% of them seen only once. J is TRBJ2-5 and V is TRBV5-1; 7 bases are shared with TRBD2. The specimen was naive CD4+ T cells sorted from blood. Subset noted: CD45RA+ positively selected. The sequence derives from a man aged 18 to 29 in good health. The CDR3 loop is CASSLAGGSLETQYF. In nucleotides, the CDR3 is TGCGCCAGCAGCTTGGCTGGCGGGAGCTTGGAGACCCAGTACTTC.